A selection of T cell receptor beta chains follows, all from one sample in a study of blood T cell repertoires in COVID-19. The protocol was immunoSEQ multiplex PCR, while the TCRdb copy is restricted to in-frame clones and leaves out a portion. Among 200,000 to 250,000 clones listed, approximately 92% were seen once. Sequenced material: PBMCs or T cells enriched from blood (not recorded which). The receptors were gathered from a woman aged 18 to 35 in a cohort exposed to, infected with or recovered from COVID-19 (not recorded which). The CDR3 runs from the conserved cysteine through the conserved F or W. A D gene is named only where the DNA matches it firmly. Clone size is not always given. Where it is, it says once, few, many or a class for expanded clones.

D	size	V	J	DNA	CDR3
TRBD2	.	TRBV6-1	TRBJ2-1	TGTGCCAGCAGTGAACTCGGGACTAGCGGAATCAATGAGCAGTTCTTC	CASSELGTSGINEQFF
.	.	TRBV11-2	TRBJ1-1	TGTGCCAGCAGCTTAGTCCGGGAGTCCGCTGAAGCTTTCTTT	CASSLVRESAEAFF
.	.	TRBV19	TRBJ2-2	TGTGCCAGTAGTCCCCGTGTCTTCGGGGAGCTGTTTTTT	CASSPRVFGELFF
TRBD1	.	TRBV19	TRBJ2-7	TGTGCCAGTAGTATCGGGACAGGTACCTACGAGCAGTACTTC	CASSIGTGTYEQYF
TRBD1	few	TRBV3-1/TRBV3-2	TRBJ1-2	TGTGCCAGCAGCCAAGATCCCGGACAGGGACCCTCTAACTATGGCTACACCTTC	CASSQDPGQGPSNYGYTF
.	.	TRBV28	TRBJ2-7	TGTGCCAGCAGAGACCAGGCCTACGAGCAGTACTTC	CASRDQAYEQYF
TRBD1	.	TRBV2	TRBJ2-7	TGTGCTTCGACAGGGAAATCCTACGAGCAGTACTTC	CASTGKSYEQYF
.	.	TRBV7-2	TRBJ2-1	TGTGCCAGCAGCTTAGAATTAGTGGACAATGAGCAGTTCTTC	CASSLELVDNEQFF
TRBD1	.	TRBV4-1	TRBJ1-3	TGCGCCAGCAGCAACATTCCGGGACAGACGCACTCTGGAAACACCATATATTTT	CASSNIPGQTHSGNTIYF
.	.	TRBV7-9	TRBJ2-7	TGTGCCAGCAGCTTCAGGGGTTCCTACGAGCAGTACTTC	CASSFRGSYEQYF
TRBD1	.	TRBV27	TRBJ2-1	TGTGCCAGCAGCTCCGTCGGGACAGGGACGGATGAGCAGTTCTTC	CASSSVGTGTDEQFF
TRBD2	.	TRBV5-1	TRBJ2-1	TGCGCCAGCAGCTCTTGGGCTAGCGGGGCTTTTTACAATGAGCAGTTCTTC	CASSSWASGAFYNEQFF
.	.	TRBV2	TRBJ1-1	TGTGCCAGCACTGATCTTGGAGGGATGACTGAAGCTTTCTTT	CASTDLGGMTEAFF
.	.	TRBV6-5	TRBJ1-1	TGTGCCAGCAGTTACGGGCAGGGGAGAGGTGAAGCTTTCTTT	CASSYGQGRGEAFF
.	.	TRBV28	TRBJ1-1	TGTGCTCTCAAAGACCTGGGGGGGCGCAGTGAAGCTTTCTTT	CALKDLGGRSEAFF
TRBD2	once	TRBV7-2	TRBJ2-1	TGTGCCAGCAGCTGGGGGACTAGCGGGAGGGCCTCCTACAATGAGCAGTTCTTC	CASSWGTSGRASYNEQFF
TRBD2	.	TRBV10-2	TRBJ2-1	TGCGCCAGCAAACCGGGACTAGCGGGAGAAAAGGGTGAGCAGTTCTTC	CASKPGLAGEKGEQFF
.	.	TRBV3-1/TRBV3-2	TRBJ1-1	TGTGCCAGCAGCCAAGATCGGGTGGGGACACTGAACACTGAAGCTTTCTTT	CASSQDRVGTLNTEAFF
TRBD1	.	TRBV7-9	TRBJ1-2	TGTGCCAGCAGCTTTGGACAGGGGAATAACTATGGCTACACCTTC	CASSFGQGNNYGYTF
TRBD1	.	TRBV27	TRBJ1-1	TGTGCCAGCAGTTTCAGGACAGGGGCCCAGAACACTGAAGCTTTCTTT	CASSFRTGAQNTEAFF
.	.	TRBV14	TRBJ1-3	TGTGCCAGCAGTCAATGGGACAAGACTGGAAACACCATATATTTT	CASSQWDKTGNTIYF
.	.	TRBV28	TRBJ2-5	TGTGCCAGCATAGGGGGGGGGCGGCAAGAGACCCAGTACTTC	CASIGGGRQETQYF
TRBD2	.	TRBV7-9	TRBJ2-5	TGTGCCAGCAGCTCGATAGCGGGACGGGGAGAGACCCAGTACTTC	CASSSIAGRGETQYF
TRBD2	.	TRBV12-5	TRBJ2-7	TGTGCTAGTGGTCTAGCGGCCGCCTACGAGCAGTACTTC	CASGLAAAYEQYF
TRBD1	.	TRBV11-3	TRBJ1-1	TGTGCCAGCAGTAACGACAGGGGATATACTGAAGCTTTCTTT	CASSNDRGYTEAFF
.	.	TRBV9	TRBJ2-6	TGTGCCAGCAGCGCACGATCCCCAGGGTTCTCGGTAAGGTCTGGGGCCAACGTCCTGACTTTC	CASSARSPGFSVRSGANVLTF
.	.	TRBV28	TRBJ1-1	TGTGCCAGCAGTTTCGACACAGGCATGAACACTGAAGCTTTCTTT	CASSFDTGMNTEAFF
.	.	TRBV6-5	TRBJ1-5	TGTGCCACCTTGGAGGGGATACCCGCTCAGCCCCAGCATTTT	CATLEGIPAQPQHF
.	.	TRBV24-1	TRBJ2-2	TGTGCCACCAGTGATTTGACGGGGGTAAACACCGGGGAGCTGTTTTTT	CATSDLTGVNTGELFF
.	.	TRBV5-8	TRBJ1-1	TGTGCCAGCAGCAAAGGGGTACCGAACACTGAAGCTTTCTTT	CASSKGVPNTEAFF
TRBD1	.	TRBV29-1	TRBJ2-1	TGCAGCGTTGGGACAGGGGGTGGATTTGAGCAGTTCTTC	CSVGTGGGFEQFF
TRBD1	.	TRBV19	TRBJ1-1	TGTGCCAGTAGTATCCCAGGGGGGAACACTGAAGCTTTCTTT	CASSIPGGNTEAFF
TRBD2	.	TRBV5-1	TRBJ2-3	TGCGCCAGCAGCCTGGATAGCGGGAGGGCCGGAGATACGCAGTATTTT	CASSLDSGRAGDTQYF
.	.	TRBV19	TRBJ1-1	TGTGCCAGTATCCCCCCTGAAGGGGACACTGAAGCTTTCTTT	CASIPPEGDTEAFF
TRBD2	.	TRBV28	TRBJ2-5	TGTGCCAGCAGGCTAGCGGGGGGGCCTGAGACCCAGTACTTC	CASRLAGGPETQYF
.	.	TRBV6-5	TRBJ2-7	TGTGCCAGCAGTTACTCGAACAGGGAGGGCGAGCAGTACTTC	CASSYSNREGEQYF
TRBD1	.	TRBV28	TRBJ2-7	TGTGCCAGCAGTCCTACTGAGGGGGTGGACAGGGCCTACGAGCAGTACTTC	CASSPTEGVDRAYEQYF
.	few	TRBV2	TRBJ1-5	TGTGCCAGCAGTGAGTTGGAGAATCAGCCCCAGCATTTT	CASSELENQPQHF
TRBD1	.	TRBV30	TRBJ2-7	TGTGCCTGGGACAGGGGGTTCTCCTACGAGCAGTACTTC	CAWDRGFSYEQYF
.	few	TRBV4-2	TRBJ2-2	TGTGCCAGCAGCCAAGACCGGGGGAACACCGGGGAGCTGTTTTTT	CASSQDRGNTGELFF
TRBD1	once	TRBV27	TRBJ1-5	TGTGCCAGCAGTAACAGGGGTTGGGGCAATCAGCCCCAGCATTTT	CASSNRGWGNQPQHF
.	.	TRBV6-5	TRBJ1-1	TGTGCCAGCAATTCAAAGCTTGAGGCCACTGAAGCTTTCTTT	CASNSKLEATEAFF
TRBD1	.	TRBV19	TRBJ1-6	TGTGCCAGCCGACAGGGGGACTCCTATAATTCACCCCTCCACTTT	CASRQGDSYNSPLHF
TRBD1	.	TRBV27	TRBJ1-1	TGTGCCAGCAGTTTACCCGTCCGGGACAGGGGACTGAACACTGAAGCTTTCTTT	CASSLPVRDRGLNTEAFF
TRBD1	.	TRBV5-1	TRBJ1-2	TGCGCCAGCAGCTTCGGACAGGGACAGGGGGCGAGTGGCTACACCTTC	CASSFGQGQGASGYTF
TRBD1	.	TRBV7-2	TRBJ1-5	TGTGCCAGCAGAGATCCCGTGAGGGACAGGGGTCAGCCCCAGCATTTT	CASRDPVRDRGQPQHF
TRBD1	.	TRBV19	TRBJ1-1	TGTGCCAGTAAGACAGGGGGCACTGAAGCTTTCTTT	CASKTGGTEAFF
TRBD1	.	TRBV3-1/TRBV3-2	TRBJ1-3	TGTGCCACCCAGGGGGAGAAGTCTGGAAACACCATATATTTT	CATQGEKSGNTIYF
.	.	TRBV6-1	TRBJ1-3	TGTGCCAGCAGTGAGATTCATCGCGGTGGAAACACCATATATTTT	CASSEIHRGGNTIYF
.	once	TRBV3-1/TRBV3-2	TRBJ1-6	TGTGCCAGCAGCCCACGGGGGGCAGGTTCACCCCTCCACTTT	CASSPRGAGSPLHF